These T cell receptor beta chains were read from a single sample in a study of graft-versus-host responses after intestinal transplantation. The protocol was immunoSEQ multiplex PCR, while the TCRdb copy is restricted to in-frame clones and leaves out a portion. Among about 51,000 clones listed, around 95% were seen once. No antigen is known for these receptors. This specimen was unstimulated CD8+ T cells sorted from spleen or lymph node cells, taken before transplant. The receptor source for this set is a human donor who was the organ donor for an intestinal transplant. Both conserved end residues are part of each CDR3. A D gene is named only where the DNA matches it firmly. The listing skips clone size in some rows; elsewhere it reads once, few, many or a size class.

D	V	size	J	DNA	CDR3
.	TRBV30	.	TRBJ1-5	TGTGCCTGGAGTCCCACGGTCTTATTTCAGCCCCAGCATTTT	CAWSPTVLFQPQHF
.	TRBV20-1	.	TRBJ2-7	TGCAGTGCTACGGACGGCTACGAGCAGTACTTC	CSATDGYEQYF
.	TRBV19	.	TRBJ2-1	TGTGCCAGTTCGGACACAAGTTACAATGAGCAGTTCTTC	CASSDTSYNEQFF
TRBD1	TRBV2	.	TRBJ1-1	TGTGCCAGCAGTCCCGACAGGGTTGAGTACACTGAAGCTTTCTTT	CASSPDRVEYTEAFF
.	TRBV7-3	.	TRBJ2-2	TGTGCCAGCAGCCAGATCGGAAGTGCACCCGGGGAGCTGTTTTTT	CASSQIGSAPGELFF
.	TRBV7-9	.	TRBJ1-1	TGTGCCAGCTTTAAGGGGAACACTGAAGCTTTCTTT	CASFKGNTEAFF
TRBD1	TRBV29-1	.	TRBJ1-1	TGCAGCGTTGTTTGGACAGGGACCTCTGAAGCTTTCTTT	CSVVWTGTSEAFF
TRBD2	TRBV27	.	TRBJ2-3	TGTGCCAGCAGTTTATTCCCTAGCGGGGGGGGAGATACGCAGTATTTT	CASSLFPSGGGDTQYF
TRBD1	TRBV5-1	once	TRBJ1-1	TGCGCCAGCAGCCCTGCCGGGACAGGGTCCACTGAAGCTTTCTTT	CASSPAGTGSTEAFF
TRBD2	TRBV9	.	TRBJ2-7	TGTGCCAGCAGCGTTTCTAGCGGGGGGCCCTACGAGCAGTACTTC	CASSVSSGGPYEQYF
TRBD1	TRBV6-1	.	TRBJ2-5	TGTGCCAGCAGTGAACCGACCGGGGGACAGGGGGCAGAGACCCAGTACTTC	CASSEPTGGQGAETQYF
TRBD1	TRBV25-1	.	TRBJ1-2	TGTGCCAGCAGTGAATATCCCGCACAGGGGGACCGCTATGGCTACACCTTC	CASSEYPAQGDRYGYTF
TRBD1	TRBV29-1	.	TRBJ2-4	TGCAGCGTTGAAGATCAGGACAGGACCCTAAACATTCAGTACTTC	CSVEDQDRTLNIQYF
.	TRBV27	.	TRBJ2-2	TGTGCCAGCAGTTATGGCCCACAATCCGGGGAGCTGTTTTTT	CASSYGPQSGELFF
.	TRBV1	.	TRBJ2-6	TGCACCAGCAGTTATTGTGCACAAAGTCGGGCCAACGTCCTGACTTTC	CTSSYCAQSRANVLTF
.	TRBV7-8	once	TRBJ2-1	TGTGCCAGCAGCTTGTTGGATTCCTACAATGAGCAGTTCTTC	CASSLLDSYNEQFF
.	TRBV28	.	TRBJ2-7	TGTGCCAGCACCCCGACAAGGGTTCTCTCCTACGAGCAGTACTTC	CASTPTRVLSYEQYF
.	TRBV4-2	.	TRBJ1-5	TGTGCCAGCAGCCAAGATGTTTTGGGGCAGCCCCAGCATTTT	CASSQDVLGQPQHF